This T cell receptor beta chain came from a study of blood T cells in healthy people across ages. Study findings and constraints: Roughly linearly, TCR beta diversity per million T cells fell as age increased.

Primers used in a second PCR of roughly 7 to 12 cycles were a sample-barcoded 5' primer and a J-beta primer mix. From the 5' RACE reads, TCRdb called clonotypes with MiXCR, one entry per CDR3 protein. The sample includes hundreds of thousands of distinct CDR3 sequences, approximately 50% of them seen just once. This CDR3 comprises 16 residues. The V segment lost 5 bases and the J segment 7 bases; nucleotides outside the gene matches: 8. This clonotype appeared a few times. Its specificity is not known. The chain employs TRBV12-3 or TRBV12-4 and TRBJ2-1; 13 nucleotides line up with TRBD2. This clonotype was sampled from a woman in her sixties in good health. Sample: blood. CDR3 sequence (DNA): TGTGCCAGCAGTCTACTAGCGGGAGGGCCGGTGAATGAGCAGTTCTTC. Translating gives CASSLLAGGPVNEQFF.